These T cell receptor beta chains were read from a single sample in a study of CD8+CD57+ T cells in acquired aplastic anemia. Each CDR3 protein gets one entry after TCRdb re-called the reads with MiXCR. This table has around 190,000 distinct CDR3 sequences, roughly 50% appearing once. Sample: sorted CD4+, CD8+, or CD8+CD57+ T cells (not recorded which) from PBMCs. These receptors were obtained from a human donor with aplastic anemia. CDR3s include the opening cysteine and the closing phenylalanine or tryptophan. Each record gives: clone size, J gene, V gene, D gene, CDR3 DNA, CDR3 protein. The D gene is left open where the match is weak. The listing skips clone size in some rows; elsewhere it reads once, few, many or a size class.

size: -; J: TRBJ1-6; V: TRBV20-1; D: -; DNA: TGCAGTGCAAAAGCCGGGACGGAGGGGATCGAACTGAATTCACCCCTCCACTTT; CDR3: CSAKAGTEGIELNSPLHF
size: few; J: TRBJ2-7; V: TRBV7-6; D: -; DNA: TGTGCCAGCAGCTCCCCGGGCTCCTACGAGCAGTACTTC; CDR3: CASSSPGSYEQYF
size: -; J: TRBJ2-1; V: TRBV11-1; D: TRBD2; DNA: TGTGCCAGCAGCTTGACTAGCATCGCCTACAATGAGCAGTTCTTC; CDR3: CASSLTSIAYNEQFF
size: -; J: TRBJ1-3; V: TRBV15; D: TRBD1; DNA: TGTGCCATCAGCAAAGAGACAGGGGCAGGAAACACCATATATTTT; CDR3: CAISKETGAGNTIYF
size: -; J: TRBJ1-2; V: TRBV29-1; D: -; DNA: TGCAGCGTTGACCCCAATCCGGAAAGCTATGGCTACACCTTC; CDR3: CSVDPNPESYGYTF
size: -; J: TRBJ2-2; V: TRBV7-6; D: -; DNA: TGTGCCAGCAGCTTAGATGGGTGGGAGCTGTTTTTT; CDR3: CASSLDGWELFF
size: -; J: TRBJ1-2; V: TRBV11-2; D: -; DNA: TGTGCCAGCAGCTTAGTTTTGGGGACTAACTATGGCTACACCTTC; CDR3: CASSLVLGTNYGYTF
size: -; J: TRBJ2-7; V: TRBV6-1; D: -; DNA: TGTGCCAGCAGTGGGCTTGGGGGGAGCTACGAGCAGTACTTC; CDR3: CASSGLGGSYEQYF
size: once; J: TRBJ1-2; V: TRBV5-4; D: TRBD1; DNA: TGTGCCAGCAGCCTGGGGACAGTCTATGGCTACACCTTC; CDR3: CASSLGTVYGYTF
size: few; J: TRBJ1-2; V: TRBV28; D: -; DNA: TGTGCCAGCAGTTCCCTATGGGACAACAATAACTATGGCTACACCTTC; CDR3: CASSSLWDNNNYGYTF
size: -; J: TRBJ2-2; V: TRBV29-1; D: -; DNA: TGCAGCGTGGGTTCGGATCCGGTCTTCACCGGGGAGCTGTTTTTT; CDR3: CSVGSDPVFTGELFF
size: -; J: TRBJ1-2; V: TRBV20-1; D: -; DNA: TGCAGTGCTACCGACCGTTTGACAGCGAACTATGGCTACACCTTC; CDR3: CSATDRLTANYGYTF
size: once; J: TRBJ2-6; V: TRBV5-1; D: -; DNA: TGCGCCAGCAGCTTGGACCTCTCTGGGGCCAACGTCCTGACTTTC; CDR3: CASSLDLSGANVLTF